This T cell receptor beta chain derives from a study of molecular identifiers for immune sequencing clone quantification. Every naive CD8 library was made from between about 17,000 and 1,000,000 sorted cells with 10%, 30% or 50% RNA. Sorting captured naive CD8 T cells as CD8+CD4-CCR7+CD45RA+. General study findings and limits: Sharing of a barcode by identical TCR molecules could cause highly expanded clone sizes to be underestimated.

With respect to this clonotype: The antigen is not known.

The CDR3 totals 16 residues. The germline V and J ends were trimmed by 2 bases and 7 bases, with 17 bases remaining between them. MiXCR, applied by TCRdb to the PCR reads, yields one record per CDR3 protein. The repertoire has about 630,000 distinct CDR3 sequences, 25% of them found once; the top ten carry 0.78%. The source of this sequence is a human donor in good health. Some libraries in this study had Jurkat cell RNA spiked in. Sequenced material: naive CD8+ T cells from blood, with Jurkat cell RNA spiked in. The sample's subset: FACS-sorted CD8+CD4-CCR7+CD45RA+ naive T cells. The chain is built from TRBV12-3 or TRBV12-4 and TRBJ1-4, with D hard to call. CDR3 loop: CASSLLSFGPPEKLFF. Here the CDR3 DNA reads TGTGCCAGCAGTTTACTTTCATTCGGCCCCCCTGAAAAACTGTTTTTT.